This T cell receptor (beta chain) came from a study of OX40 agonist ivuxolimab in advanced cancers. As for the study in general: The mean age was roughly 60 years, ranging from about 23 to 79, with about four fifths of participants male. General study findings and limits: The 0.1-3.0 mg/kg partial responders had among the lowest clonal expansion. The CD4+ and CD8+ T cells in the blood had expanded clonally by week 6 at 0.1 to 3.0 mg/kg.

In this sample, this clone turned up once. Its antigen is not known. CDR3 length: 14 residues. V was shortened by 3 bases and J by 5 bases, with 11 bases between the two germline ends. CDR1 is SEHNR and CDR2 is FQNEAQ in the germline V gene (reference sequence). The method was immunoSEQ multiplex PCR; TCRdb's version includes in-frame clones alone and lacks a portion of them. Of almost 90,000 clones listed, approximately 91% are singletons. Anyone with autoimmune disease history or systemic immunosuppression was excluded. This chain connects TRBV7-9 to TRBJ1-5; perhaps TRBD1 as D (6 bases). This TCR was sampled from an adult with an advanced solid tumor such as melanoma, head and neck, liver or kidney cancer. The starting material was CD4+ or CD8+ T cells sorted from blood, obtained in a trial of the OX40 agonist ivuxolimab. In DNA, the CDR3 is TGTGCCAGCAGCTTTGGGACACAACATCAGCCCCAGCATTTT. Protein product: CASSFGTQHQPQHF.